Here is one TCR beta chain with its context. This sample stems from a study of blood T cell repertoires in COVID-19. Germline CDR1 is SGHTA and CDR2 is FQGNSA. V dropped 1 base and J dropped 2 bases, with 13 bases sitting between them. The CDR3 has 16 residues. Assay used: immunoSEQ multiplex PCR; TCRdb lists only in-frame clones, some missing. The table includes 35,000 to 50,000 clones, approximately 86% detected once. The clonotype comes from a woman in her 70s with acute or convalescent COVID-19. This sequence joins TRBV7-2 and TRBJ2-3; weak D call: TRBD2 (5 bases). The specimen sequenced was peripheral blood. The CDR3 region has the DNA TGTGCCAGCAGCTTAGAGGTGGGAGCATACACAGATACGCAGTATTTT. Its protein is CASSLEVGAYTDTQYF.